Detailed here is one T cell receptor (beta chain). The sample originates from a study of long-term antiretroviral therapy in people with HIV. Assay version v3.0 of immunoSEQ was used, and it was run at survey level. Only in-frame clones appear in the TCRdb table, and some are missing; sequencing was by immunoSEQ multiplex PCR. The sample consists of approximately 32,000 clones, roughly 82% of them appearing once. This CDR3 is 16 amino acids long. Trimming took 6 bases from V and 3 from J; bases not matched to a gene: 10. Germline V gene lookup returns CDR1 LNHDA and CDR2 SQIVND (reference sequence). The sample was unsorted PBMCs, taken 0.3 years after starting antiretroviral therapy. The receptor was derived from a man aged 18-30 years with HIV. The chain recombines TRBV19 with TRBJ2-7; 11 bases are shared with TRBD2. Here the CDR3 reads CASRPGTSGDVYEQYF. In DNA, the CDR3 is TGTGCCAGTAGGCCCGGGACTAGCGGAGATGTCTACGAGCAGTACTTC.